This TCR beta chain was captured by sequencing in a study of blood T cell repertoires in COVID-19. Study in general: The samples span acute and convalescent COVID-19 from the United States, Italy and Spain.

Per the original data handling: Reference gene primers were amplified, and this amplification served to estimate nucleated cell counts. Only in-frame clones appear in the TCRdb table, and some are missing; sequencing was by immunoSEQ multiplex PCR. The DNA gave D and trimming, while V, J and clone size come from that table. The table includes approximately 320,000 clones, 65% to 90% detected once. This CDR3 comprises 16 residues. Per the germline V gene, CDR1 is MNHEY and CDR2 is SVGAGI. V lost 4 bases and J 3 bases, leaving 18 bases between the germline ends. The chain uses TRBV6-5 and TRBJ1-1, with D perhaps matching TRBD1 (6 bases). This TCR derives from a human donor in a cohort sampled during active COVID-19. The specimen sequenced was peripheral blood. CDR3 in amino acids: CASSSVQQGVDTEAFF. DNA for the CDR3: TGTGCCAGCAGTTCCGTTCAACAGGGAGTGGACACTGAAGCTTTCTTT.